One and the same sample provided the 14 T cell receptor beta chains below, sequenced in a study of blood T cell repertoires in COVID-19. Using immunoSEQ multiplex PCR, the repertoire was profiled, and TCRdb retains in-frame clones only, with some absent. The data contain over 450,000 clones, about 88% of them singletons. Material: peripheral blood. The receptor source for this set is a woman aged 50 to 60 with COVID-19, enrolled during active disease.

As DNA, the CDR3 is TGTGCCAGCAGCCCAGCGTCTAATACCGGGGAGCTGTTTTTT. Protein: CASSPASNTGELFF. The V gene is TRBV14, the J gene TRBJ2-2, with no clear D. From germline, CDR1 is SGHDN and CDR2 FVKESK. This CDR3 spans 14 amino acids. The V end was cut by 4 bases, the J end by 5 bases, with 11 bases between.

The rearrangement uses TRBV9 and TRBJ2-3; TRBD2 aligns across 11 bases. V dropped 4 bases and J dropped 3; count of bases not matched to a gene: 16. The CDR3 is 19 residues long. Germline values: CDR1 SGDLS, CDR2 YYNGEE. The DNA of the CDR3 is TGTGCCAGCAGCCTCCCGAAAGGGACTAGCGGCCCTCCTACAGATACGCAGTATTTT. It yields the protein CASSLPKGTSGPPTDTQYF.

The chain links TRBV19 to TRBJ2-1, with TRBD2 identical over 12 bases. With V trimmed by 7 bases and J by 2 bases, 6 bases remained unmatched. CDR1 is LNHDA and CDR2 is SQIVND in the germline V gene (reference sequence). There are 16 residues in the CDR3. The CDR3 DNA sequence: TGTGCCAGTAAGGGAGGACTAGCGGGGACCTACAATGAGCAGTTCTTC. Amino acids: CASKGGLAGTYNEQFF.

This sequence joins TRBV29-1 and TRBJ1-4; 9 bases are shared with TRBD1. This CDR3 comprises 13 residues. J was trimmed by 8 bases and V by 6 bases; bases with no gene match: 7. Germline V lookup: CDR1 SQVTM, CDR2 ANQGSEA. In nucleotides, the CDR3 is TGCAGCGTCGTAACAGGGGGCGAGGAAAAACTGTTTTTT. Translation gives CSVVTGGEEKLFF.

This clone was seen more than once but under ten times. The genes are TRBV27 and TRBJ2-7, with 9 bases matching TRBD2. This CDR3 has 14 residues. With V trimmed by 3 bases and J by 3 bases, 3 bases remained unmatched. CDR1 MNHEY and CDR2 SMNVEV come from the germline V gene (reference sequence). The CDR3, as DNA: TGTGCCAGCAGTTTCTCTAGCGGGGACTACGAGCAGTACTTC. Translation gives CASSFSSGDYEQYF.

The chain is built from TRBV2 and TRBJ1-6, with D maybe TRBD1 (5 bases). CDR3 length: 14 residues. Trimming shortened V by 7 bases and J by 10 bases, and 17 bases separated the two germline ends. Germline V gives CDR1 SNHLY, CDR2 FYNNEI. The CDR3 DNA is TGTGCCAGCACTACTTTCAGGGCGGACTCACCCCTCCACTTT. Protein sequence: CASTTFRADSPLHF.

The chain is built from TRBV7-2 and TRBJ2-3; 9 positions match TRBD2. There are 14 residues in the CDR3. V lost 4 bases and J lost 6; bases outside the gene matches: 5. From germline, CDR1 is SGHTA and CDR2 FQGNSA. CDR3 coding DNA: TGTGCCAGCAGCTCGGGACTAGCTTACGATACGCAGTATTTT. Translated, it gives CASSSGLAYDTQYF.

As for this clone: Within the sample, other DNA sequences also encode this same CDR3. V usage is TRBV30 and J usage is TRBJ1-3; no clear D gene. Germline CDR1 and CDR2: GTSNPN and SVGIG (reference sequence). Trimming took off 2 bases at V and 0 bases at J, with 8 bases between the two ends. CDR3 length: 14 residues. The CDR3 nucleotides are TGTGCCTGGAGTCCGATGAGCTCTGGAAACACCATATATTTT. It is translated as CAWSPMSSGNTIYF. The whole variable domain, remainder taken from reference TRBV30 and TRBJ1-3, is SQTIHQWPATLVQPVGSPLSLECTVEGTSNPNLYWYRQAAGRGLQLLFYSVGIGQISSEVPQNLSASRPQDRQFILSSKKLLLSDSGFYLCAWSPMSSGNTIYFGEGSWLTVV.

V is TRBV29-1 and J is TRBJ1-1; tentative D call: TRBD1 (5 bases). With 3 bases removed from V and 0 bases from J, the gap between germline ends came to 5 bases. The length of the CDR3 is 12 residues. Germline CDR1 reads SQVTM; CDR2 reads ANQGSEA. The CDR3 bases are TGCAGCGTTGACAGGGTGAACACTGAAGCTTTCTTT. Protein sequence: CSVDRVNTEAFF.

This clone was seen just once. The chain is built from TRBV7-2 and TRBJ1-1, with TRBD1 as a possible D gene (5 bases). The length of the CDR3 is 12 residues. The germline V and J ends were trimmed by 5 bases and 12 bases, with 16 bases remaining between them. Germline V gene sequence: CDR1 SGHTA, CDR2 FQGNSA. CDR3 amino acids: CASSPRQTLSFF. CDR3 coding DNA: TGTGCCAGCAGCCCCAGACAGACGCTGTCTTTCTTT.

In this sample, this clone turned up once. This chain joins TRBV20-1 and TRBJ2-1; maybe TRBD1 (5 bases). Trimming removed 3 bases at V and 8 bases at J, with 14 bases between. This CDR3 contains 13 residues. The germline gives CDR1 DFQATT, CDR2 SNEGSKA (reference sequence). The CDR3 bases are TGCAGTGCTAGTGTGGTAGTGGGGCATGAGCAGTTCTTC. Encoded protein: CSASVVVGHEQFF.

This clone was recorded only once. The chain is built from TRBV6-4 and TRBJ1-1; D remains unclear. Trimming pared 0 bases from V and 2 bases from J, leaving 10 bases between. Germline V gene lookup returns CDR1 MRHNA and CDR2 SNTAGT. This CDR3 has 15 amino acids. For the CDR3, the DNA is TGTGCCAGCAGTGACTCTCCGGGAGTTAACACTGAAGCTTTCTTT. Translating it yields CASSDSPGVNTEAFF.

This clone was seen at least ten times. This chain uses TRBV19 with TRBJ1-5; 10 bases fit TRBD1. In germline, CDR1 is LNHDA, CDR2 SQIVND (reference sequence). This CDR3 has 16 amino acids. V lost 0 bases and J lost 2; bases outside the gene matches: 1. This CDR3 is CASSIDGTGGNQPQHF. CDR3 DNA sequence: TGTGCCAGTAGTATAGATGGGACAGGGGGCAATCAGCCCCAGCATTTT. Complete variable domain (other parts from reference TRBV19 and TRBJ1-5): DGGITQSPKYLFRKEGQNVTLSCEQNLNHDAMYWYRQDPGQGLRLIYYSQIVNDFQKGDIAEGYSVSREKKESFPLTVTSAQKNPTAFYLCASSIDGTGGNQPQHFGDGTRLSIL.

Note on this clone: This CDR3 is also generated by other DNA sequences in the sample. J is TRBJ1-5 and V is TRBV6-5; 8 nucleotides line up with TRBD1. V trimming: 8 bases; J trimming: 4 bases; junction bases outside the gene matches: 1. The V gene's germline CDR1 is MNHEY and CDR2 SVGAGI. The CDR3 spans 12 residues. The CDR3 reads CASRQGNQPQHF. The CDR3 DNA reads as TGTGCCAGCCGACAGGGGAATCAGCCCCAGCATTTT.